This TCR beta chain was documented in a study of cytomegalovirus exposure and HLA in healthy donors. The study's findings and limits: According to the study, roughly 180 TCR beta chains were cytomegalovirus-associated.

Amplification used 60 Vbeta primers and 13 Jbeta primers. Generated by immunoSEQ multiplex PCR, the TCRdb table keeps only in-frame clones and is missing some. The data contain some 52,000 clones, around 72% of them singletons. About this clone: Its specificity is unknown.

From germline, CDR1 is SGHVS and CDR2 FQNEAQ. The CDR3 runs to 15 residues. The V end lost 1 base, the J end lost 5 bases, and 14 bases lay between the germline ends. Source material: PBMCs. The sequence came from a man aged 18 to 29 in good health and CMV-seronegative. The chain has TRBV7-8 and TRBJ1-1; maybe TRBD1 (6 bases). The CDR3 DNA sequence: TGTGCCAGCAGCTTAGAGTCCACAGGGTTTACTGAAGCTTTCTTT. Its translation is CASSLESTGFTEAFF.